This T cell receptor (beta chain) derives from a study of shared clonotypes between healthy human individuals. In germline, CDR1 is SNHLY, CDR2 FYNNEI. The CDR3 loop spans 14 amino acids. Losses at the gene ends were 4 bases for V and 2 bases for J; bases not matched to a gene: 2. Using immunoSEQ multiplex PCR, the repertoire was profiled, and TCRdb retains in-frame clones only, with some absent. The sample carries around 550,000 clones, approximately 95% recorded once. The genes are TRBV2 and TRBJ2-1; 7 nucleotides agree with TRBD2. Material for sequencing was naive CD4+ T cells sorted from blood. The subset denotes: CD45RA+ positively selected. This receptor was obtained from a woman under 40 in good health. The CDR3 is CASSALATYNEQFF. CDR3 DNA: TGTGCCAGCAGTGCACTAGCGACCTACAATGAGCAGTTCTTC.